The TCR beta chain under discussion was sequenced for a study of cytomegalovirus exposure and HLA in healthy donors. Study in general: Earlier results showed some 120 million unique TCR beta sequences derived from around 170 million T cells. A preliminary data release comprised roughly 85 million unique TCRs obtained from HLA-typed donors.

This CDR3 spans 13 amino acids. CDR1 MNHNS and CDR2 SASEGT come from the germline V gene. The PCR made use of 60 Vbeta and 13 Jbeta primers. Some clones are missing from TCRdb's copy, which holds only in-frame ones; the method was immunoSEQ multiplex PCR. The top ten hold 2.5% to 4% of the sample, which has 84,000 or so clones, about 77% seen once. The clonotype comes from a man over 45 in good health and CMV-seronegative. The chain carries TRBV6-1 and TRBJ2-3, with TRBD2 as a possible D gene (5 bases). The sequencing input was PBMCs. In DNA form, the CDR3 reads TGTGCTTGCCGGGCCTCGGAGGTGGATACGCAGTATTTT. Encoded protein: CACRASEVDTQYF.